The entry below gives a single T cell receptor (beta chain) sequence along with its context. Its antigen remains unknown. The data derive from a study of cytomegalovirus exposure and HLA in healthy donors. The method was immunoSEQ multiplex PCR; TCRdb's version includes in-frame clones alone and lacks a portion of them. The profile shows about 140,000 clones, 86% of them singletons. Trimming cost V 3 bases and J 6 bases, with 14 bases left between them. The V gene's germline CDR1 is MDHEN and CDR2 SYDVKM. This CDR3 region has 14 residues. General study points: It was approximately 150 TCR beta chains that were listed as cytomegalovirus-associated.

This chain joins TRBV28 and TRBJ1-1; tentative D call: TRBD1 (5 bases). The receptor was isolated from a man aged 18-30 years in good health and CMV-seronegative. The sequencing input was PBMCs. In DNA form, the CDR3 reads TGTGCCAGCAGTTTCATCAAGCCAGGGCCTGAAGCTTTCTTT. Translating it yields CASSFIKPGPEAFF. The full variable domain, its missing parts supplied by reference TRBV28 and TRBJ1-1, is DVKVTQSSRYLVKRTGEKVFLECVQDMDHENMFWYRQDPGLGLRLIYFSYDVKMKEKGDIPEGYSVSREKKERFSLILESASTNQTSMYLCASSFIKPGPEAFFGQGTRLTVV.